This T cell receptor beta chain emerged from a study of molecular identifiers for immune sequencing clone quantification. Overall study: Four of five splits of RNA from about 19,000 or 110,000 naive CD8 cells were sequenced in replicates. Overall study findings and caveats: Spiked Jurkat TCR RNA equal to one cell could reportedly be picked out among some 1 million naive cells. More than 97% of effector molecules, versus under 1% of naive-cell molecules, belonged to clones above 20 RNA copies.

This clonotype appeared a few times. Antigen: not known. The germline V gene encodes CDR1 MNHEY and CDR2 SMNVEV (reference sequence). The CDR3 is 14 amino acids. Trimming removed 2 bases from V and 3 bases from J, with 11 bases in between. TCRdb re-called the PCR reads with MiXCR, one entry per CDR3 protein. Counted here are some 97,000 distinct CDR3 sequences, approximately 25% occurring once; the ten biggest clones make up approximately 0.91%. The sample consisted of naive CD8+ T cells from blood, with Jurkat cell RNA spiked in. Subset noted: FACS-sorted CD8+CD4-CCR7+CD45RA+ naive T cells. The V and J genes are TRBV27 and TRBJ2-7; D is possibly TRBD1 (5 bases). The TCR comes from a human donor in good health. Some libraries in this study had Jurkat cell RNA spiked in. The CDR3 DNA is TGTGCCAGCAGTTTAGACAGAGGCCTCTACGAGCAGTACTTC. Residues: CASSLDRGLYEQYF.